These 7 T cell receptor beta chains originate from one sample sequenced in a study of T cells of healthy individuals. TCRdb used MiXCR to reprocess the 5' RACE reads, holding one entry per CDR3 protein. The repertoire holds 50,000 to 55,000 distinct CDR3 sequences, with about 15% as singletons. These TCRs come from a human donor in good health.

This clonotype was observed a handful of times. The V and J genes are TRBV20-1 and TRBJ1-6; tentative D call: TRBD1 (5 bases). This CDR3 spans 14 amino acids. CDR1 is DFQATT and CDR2 is SNEGSKA in the germline V gene (reference sequence). The germline V and J ends were trimmed by 6 bases and 7 bases, with 16 bases remaining between them. CDR3 DNA: TGCAGTGCGACGACAGCGAGAGAGAATTCACCCCTCCACTTT. Translation gives CSATTARENSPLHF.

The chain employs TRBV7-2 and TRBJ2-6; no firm D call. CDR3 length: 16 residues. Trimming removed 5 bases at V and 3 bases at J, with 14 bases between. Germline lookup yields CDR1 SGHTA and CDR2 FQGNSA. The CDR3 spells CASSHPGWVGANVLTF. As DNA, the CDR3 is TGTGCCAGCAGCCACCCTGGGTGGGTTGGGGCCAACGTCCTGACTTTC.

This clonotype was detected a few times. This chain connects TRBV10-3 to TRBJ1-1; 7 bases match TRBD1. This CDR3 comprises 11 residues. The ends lost 2 bases at V and 10 bases at J; junction bases unmatched: 1. Germline V gene lookup returns CDR1 ENHRY and CDR2 SYGVKD. The DNA of the CDR3 is TGTGCCATCAGTGAGCGACAGGGAGCTTTCTTT. Translated, it gives CAISERQGAFF.

This clonotype appeared a few times. The chain employs TRBV7-2 and TRBJ1-2, with 7 bases lining up with TRBD1. The CDR3 totals 15 residues. The germline gives CDR1 SGHTA, CDR2 FQGNSA. The V gene end was trimmed by 2 bases and the J gene end by 6 bases; junction bases not matched to a gene: 9. The CDR3 DNA reads TGTGCCAGCAGCTTAAACCCACTAGGGGGCCATGGCTACACCTTC. It translates to CASSLNPLGGHGYTF.

This rearrangement joins TRBV10-3 to TRBJ2-7, with TRBD1 identical over 7 bases. V shed 8 bases and J 3 bases; nucleotides not matched to a gene: 7. The germline gives CDR1 ENHRY, CDR2 SYGVKD. This CDR3 is 13 amino acids long. This CDR3 reads CAIGDSWDYEQYF. The CDR3 bases are TGTGCCATCGGGGACAGCTGGGACTACGAGCAGTACTTC.

Of note for this clonotype: This may arise from a read error, as a much more abundant clone is one base away. For the CDR3, the DNA is TGCGTCAGCAGCTTGGAGTCGAGGGGTGAAAAACTGTTTTTT. Residues: CVSSLESRGEKLFF. V and J are TRBV5-1 and TRBJ1-4; D might be TRBD1 (5 bases). CDR1 and CDR2 (germline): SGHRS, YFSETQ. This CDR3 has 14 residues.

This clonotype was recorded at least ten times. CDR3 nucleotides: TGCAGTGCGCCGGGACAGGGGGATTCACCCCTCCACTTT. It encodes CSAPGQGDSPLHF. This chain joins TRBV20-1 and TRBJ1-6; TRBD1 agrees at 11 bases. The CDR3 is 13 amino acids. CDR1 is DFQATT, CDR2 SNEGSKA, per germline (reference sequence). J lost 8 bases, V lost 6 bases, and 3 bases had no gene match.